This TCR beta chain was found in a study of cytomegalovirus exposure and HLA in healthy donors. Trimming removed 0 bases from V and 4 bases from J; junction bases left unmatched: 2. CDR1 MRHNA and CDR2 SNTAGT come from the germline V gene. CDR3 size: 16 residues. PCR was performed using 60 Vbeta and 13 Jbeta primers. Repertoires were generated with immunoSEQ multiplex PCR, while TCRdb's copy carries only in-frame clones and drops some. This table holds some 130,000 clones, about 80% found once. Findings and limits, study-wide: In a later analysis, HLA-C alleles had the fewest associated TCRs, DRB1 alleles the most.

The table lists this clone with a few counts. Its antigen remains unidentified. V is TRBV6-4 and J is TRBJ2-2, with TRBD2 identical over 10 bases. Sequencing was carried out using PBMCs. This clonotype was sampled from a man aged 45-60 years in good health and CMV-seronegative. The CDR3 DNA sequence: TGTGCCAGCAGTGACTCCGTAGCGGGAGGCACCGGGGAGCTGTTTTTT. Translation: CASSDSVAGGTGELFF.